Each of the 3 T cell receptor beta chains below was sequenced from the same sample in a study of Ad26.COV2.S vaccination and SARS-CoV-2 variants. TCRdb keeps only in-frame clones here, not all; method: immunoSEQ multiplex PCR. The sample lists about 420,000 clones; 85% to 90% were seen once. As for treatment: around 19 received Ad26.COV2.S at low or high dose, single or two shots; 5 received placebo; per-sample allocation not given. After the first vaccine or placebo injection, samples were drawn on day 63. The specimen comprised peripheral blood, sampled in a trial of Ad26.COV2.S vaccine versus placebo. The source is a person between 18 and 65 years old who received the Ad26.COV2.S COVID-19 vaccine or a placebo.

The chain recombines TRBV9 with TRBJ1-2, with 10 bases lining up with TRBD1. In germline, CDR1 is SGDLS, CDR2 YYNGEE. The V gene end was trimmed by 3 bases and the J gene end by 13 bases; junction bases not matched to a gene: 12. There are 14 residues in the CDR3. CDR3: CASSARESGTGVTF. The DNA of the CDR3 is TGTGCCAGCAGCGCGCGGGAATCCGGGACAGGGGTCACCTTC.

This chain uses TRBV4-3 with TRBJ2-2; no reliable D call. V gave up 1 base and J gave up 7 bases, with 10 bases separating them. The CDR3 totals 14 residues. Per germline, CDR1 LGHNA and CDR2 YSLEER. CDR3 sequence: CASSQGVRGGELFF. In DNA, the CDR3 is TGCGCCAGCAGCCAAGGTGTTCGCGGCGGGGAGCTGTTTTTT.

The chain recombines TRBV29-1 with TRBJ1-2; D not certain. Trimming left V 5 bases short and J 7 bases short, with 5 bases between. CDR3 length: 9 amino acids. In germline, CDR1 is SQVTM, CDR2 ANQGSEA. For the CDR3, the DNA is TGCAGCGTTTCGGGTGGCTACACCTTC. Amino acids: CSVSGGYTF.